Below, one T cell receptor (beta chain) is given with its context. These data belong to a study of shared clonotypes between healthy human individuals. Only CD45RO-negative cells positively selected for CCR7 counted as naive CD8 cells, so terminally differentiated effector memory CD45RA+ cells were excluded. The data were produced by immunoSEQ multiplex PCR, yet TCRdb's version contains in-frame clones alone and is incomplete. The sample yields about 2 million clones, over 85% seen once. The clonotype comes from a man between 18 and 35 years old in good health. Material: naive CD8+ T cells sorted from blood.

The chain's CDR3 is CASRDRDRGLYEQFF. CDR3 DNA sequence: TGCGCCAGCAGAGACCGGGACAGGGGGCTCTATGAGCAGTTCTTC. J is TRBJ2-1 and V is TRBV4-1; 12 bases are a match to TRBD1. Germline CDR1 MGHRA, CDR2 YSYEKL. The CDR3 totals 15 residues. J was trimmed by 8 bases and V by 6 bases; bases with no gene match: 8.